These 29 T cell receptor beta chains were all obtained from the same sample, sequenced in a study of blood T cell repertoires in COVID-19. TCRdb's table, derived via immunoSEQ multiplex PCR, lists solely in-frame clones and lacks some. The data contain about 180,000 clones, around 86% of them singletons. Sequencing was carried out using peripheral blood. Receptors were obtained from a man between 50 and 59 years old with active or convalescent COVID-19.

This clone was seen just once. V is TRBV5-4 and J is TRBJ2-3, with no clear D. V lost 0 bases, J lost 0 bases, and 8 bases lay in between. The CDR3 length is 15 residues. The germline V gene encodes CDR1 SGHNT and CDR2 YYREEE (reference sequence). The CDR3 spells CASSLGGPSTDTQYF. The CDR3 region has the DNA TGTGCCAGCAGCTTGGGTGGGCCAAGCACAGATACGCAGTATTTT.

The DNA of the CDR3 is TGTGCCAGCAGCCAAGAACGGACAGGAGCTTTCTTT. It specifies CASSQERTGAFF. The V gene is TRBV3-1 (or the pseudogene TRBV3-2), the J gene TRBJ1-1; TRBD1 matches 7 bases. The CDR3 has 12 amino acids. Germline-derived CDR1 and CDR2 are LGHDT and YNNKEL (reference sequence). V lost 0 bases and J lost 10; bases outside the gene matches: 2.

The chain combines TRBV19 with TRBJ2-3; perhaps TRBD2 as D (6 bases). The V end lost 10 bases, the J end lost 0 bases, and 11 bases lay between the germline ends. CDR1 is LNHDA, CDR2 SQIVND, per germline (reference sequence). This CDR3 region has 13 residues. The CDR3 protein is CATKGLSTDTQYF. CDR3 nucleotides: TGTGCCACTAAGGGACTGAGCACAGATACGCAGTATTTT.

Worth noting for this clone: Other DNA sequences of this sample code for an identical CDR3. V gene TRBV5-6 combines with J gene TRBJ2-5, with 8 positions matching TRBD1. The CDR3 sequence is 15 residues long. V was pared by 4 bases and J by 1 base, with 6 bases of the junction left unmatched. Per the germline V gene, CDR1 is SGHDT and CDR2 is YYEEEE. The CDR3 DNA reads as TGTGCCAGCAGCCCAGACAGGGGCCTCCAAGAGACCCAGTACTTC. Translating gives CASSPDRGLQETQYF.

This clone was recorded a few times. The genes are TRBV9 and TRBJ1-2, with D uncertain. CDR3 size: 14 residues. From germline, CDR1 is SGDLS and CDR2 YYNGEE. The germline V and J ends were trimmed by 3 bases and 5 bases, with 14 bases remaining between them. In nucleotides, the CDR3 is TGTGCCAGCAGCGGCCTGGAGGGCGTATATGGCTACACCTTC. Residues: CASSGLEGVYGYTF.

The chain recombines TRBV20-1 with TRBJ2-4; D perhaps matches TRBD2 (6 bases). Germline CDR1 is DFQATT and CDR2 is SNEGSKA (reference sequence). V dropped 3 bases and J dropped 7 bases, with 16 bases sitting between them. This CDR3 spans 14 amino acids. DNA for the CDR3: TGCAGTGCTAGTTTATTAGGAGGGCTGAACATTCAGTACTTC. Encoded protein: CSASLLGGLNIQYF.

V gene TRBV27 combines with J gene TRBJ1-2; D not certain. V gave up 5 bases and J gave up 5 bases, with 18 bases separating them. CDR1 MNHEY and CDR2 SMNVEV come from the germline V gene (reference sequence). This CDR3 is 15 amino acids long. In DNA, the CDR3 is TGTGCCAGCAGTCCATGGTCCCGGGCGGGGTATGGCTACACCTTC. It specifies CASSPWSRAGYGYTF.

The V and J genes are TRBV27 and TRBJ1-4; no reliable D call. Germline V gives CDR1 MNHEY, CDR2 SMNVEV (reference sequence). Deletions cut 0 bases from V and 4 bases from J, with 9 bases between. This CDR3 has 15 residues. The CDR3 is CASSLSRRYNEKLFF. CDR3 in DNA: TGTGCCAGCAGTTTATCGAGGCGGTATAATGAAAAACTGTTTTTT.

This chain joins TRBV24-1 and TRBJ2-5; 12 bases fit TRBD2. Losses at the gene ends were 3 bases for V and 4 bases for J; bases not matched to a gene: 5. The CDR3 covers 16 residues. Germline V gives CDR1 KGHDR, CDR2 SFDVKD. This CDR3 is CATSDTTSGGRETQYF. DNA for the CDR3: TGTGCCACCAGTGATACAACTAGCGGGGGGAGAGAGACCCAGTACTTC.

The gene calls are TRBV11-2 and TRBJ1-2; no definite D call. V was shortened by 1 base and J by 6 bases, with 6 bases between the two germline ends. Germline CDR1 and CDR2: SGHAT and FQNNGV. This CDR3 is 12 amino acids long. CDR3 coding DNA: TGTGCCAGCAGCTTAGGGGCGAATGGCTACACCTTC. Protein product: CASSLGANGYTF.

The V gene is TRBV24-1, the J gene TRBJ2-1; 10 bases fit TRBD2. CDR1 is KGHDR and CDR2 is SFDVKD in the germline V gene. The CDR3 consists of 16 residues. V lost 0 bases, J lost 4 bases, and 2 bases stayed unmatched. The CDR3, as DNA: TGTGCCACCAGTGATTTGACTAGCGGGGAGTACAATGAGCAGTTCTTC. As protein: CATSDLTSGEYNEQFF.

The V and J genes are TRBV7-6 and TRBJ1-1, with D possibly TRBD1 on 6 matching bases. V lost 5 bases and J lost 5, with 12 bases in between. From germline, CDR1 is SGHVS and CDR2 FNYEAQ. This CDR3 comprises 13 residues. CDR3 protein: CASSRGMVTEAFF. The DNA for the CDR3 is TGTGCCAGCAGCAGGGGGATGGTAACTGAAGCTTTCTTT.

The genes are TRBV7-3 and TRBJ2-3; 8 positions match TRBD2. The CDR3 spans 15 residues. In germline, CDR1 is SGHTA, CDR2 FQGTGA. Germline trimming cut 5 bases from V and 1 base from J; bases unmatched to any gene: 5. CDR3 sequence reads: CASSRAGARTDTQYF. The CDR3 nucleotides read TGTGCCAGCAGCAGAGCGGGGGCCCGCACAGATACGCAGTATTTT.

Only one count was recorded for this clone. V usage is TRBV6-5 and J usage is TRBJ1-1, with D uncertain. Germline loops: CDR1 MNHEY, CDR2 SVGAGI. The CDR3 spans 15 residues. V was cut by 2 bases and J by 1 base, with 11 bases left in between. CDR3 amino acids: CASSYLMAGNTEAFF. Written as DNA, the CDR3 is TGTGCCAGCAGTTACCTTATGGCGGGGAACACTGAAGCTTTCTTT.

The chain joins TRBV28 to TRBJ2-7; 9 positions agree with TRBD1. V shed 5 bases and J 2 bases; nucleotides not matched to a gene: 7. Per germline, CDR1 MDHEN and CDR2 SYDVKM. The CDR3 runs to 15 residues. CDR3 DNA: TGTGCCAGCAGTCCACGGGACAGGGCCCCCTACGAGCAGTACTTC. This codes for CASSPRDRAPYEQYF.

Written as DNA, the CDR3 is TGTGCCAGCAGCCAGCGACAGCACGATAGCAATCAGCCCCAGCATTTT. It yields the protein CASSQRQHDSNQPQHF. The chain links TRBV4-2 to TRBJ1-5; possible D gene TRBD1, 5 bases. The CDR3 covers 16 residues. Germline values: CDR1 LGHNA, CDR2 YNFKEQ. The V gene lost 3 bases and the J gene lost 0 bases, with 12 bases spanning the gap.

V gene TRBV3-1 (or the pseudogene TRBV3-2) combines with J gene TRBJ1-6, with no clear D. The germline V and J ends were trimmed by 6 bases and 6 bases, with 12 bases remaining between them. The CDR3 has 14 amino acids. Looked up from germline, CDR1 is LGHDT and CDR2 is YNNKEL (reference sequence). The CDR3 coding sequence is TGTGCCAGCAGTACCACATCGGGTAATTCACCCCTCCACTTT. Protein: CASSTTSGNSPLHF.

The chain recombines TRBV6-7 with TRBJ2-4, with TRBD1 matching over 10 bases. TRBV6-7 is noted as an ORF with a role that remains uncertain. This CDR3 comprises 18 residues. V shed 7 bases, J shed 0 bases, and the junction held 12 bases outside the gene matches. The CDR3 nucleotides are TGTGCCAGCATCGGACAGGGGGGCGTTAGGTTAGCCAAAAACATTCAGTACTTC. Its translation is CASIGQGGVRLAKNIQYF.

The genes are TRBV2 and TRBJ2-1; no clear D. V lost 6 bases and J 5 bases, leaving 5 bases between the germline ends. The CDR3 extends over 11 amino acids. Germline V lookup: CDR1 SNHLY, CDR2 FYNNEI. CDR3 protein: CASSQNNEQFF. CDR3 coding DNA: TGTGCCAGCAGCCAGAACAATGAGCAGTTCTTC.

The chain links TRBV6-5 to TRBJ2-7; 9 bases are shared with TRBD1. This CDR3 is built from 14 residues. The V segment lost 5 bases and the J segment 4 bases; nucleotides outside the gene matches: 6. In germline, CDR1 is MNHEY, CDR2 SVGAGI. CDR3 nucleotides: TGTGCCAGCAGTCTGGACAGGGGATGGTACGAGCAGTACTTC. This sequence encodes CASSLDRGWYEQYF.

The rearrangement uses TRBV28 and TRBJ1-1, with no clear D. The CDR3 extends over 12 amino acids. CDR1 MDHEN and CDR2 SYDVKM come from the germline V gene. Trimming pared 6 bases from V and 8 bases from J, leaving 13 bases between. Here the CDR3 DNA reads TGTGCCAGCAGCCTAAAGCGGGGAGAAGCTTTCTTT. This encodes CASSLKRGEAFF.

This chain uses TRBV7-9 with TRBJ2-3; 10 positions match TRBD2. This CDR3 spans 17 amino acids. Per the germline V gene, CDR1 is SEHNR and CDR2 is FQNEAQ (reference sequence). The trim removed 5 bases at V and 0 bases at J, leaving 8 bases unmatched. The CDR3 bases are TGTGCCAGCAGCCCGCCTCTAGCGGGAGCTAGCACAGATACGCAGTATTTT. This encodes CASSPPLAGASTDTQYF.

J is TRBJ2-7 and V is TRBV4-2, with 9 bases aligning to TRBD2. Trimming cost V 0 bases and J 2 bases; bases outside gene matches: 5. The CDR3 has 16 amino acids. From germline, CDR1 is LGHNA and CDR2 YNFKEQ. The CDR3 nucleotides are TGTGCCAGCAGCCAAGATCTTAGCGGGAGACCCTACGAGCAGTACTTC. It yields the protein CASSQDLSGRPYEQYF.

This chain joins TRBV9 and TRBJ2-5, with D tentatively TRBD2 (6 bases). The V end was cut by 0 bases, the J end by 5 bases, with 11 bases between. Germline V CDR1 and CDR2: SGDLS, YYNGEE. The CDR3 totals 14 residues. CDR3 loop: CASSVGGVWETQYF. The CDR3 DNA is TGTGCCAGCAGCGTAGGGGGGGTGTGGGAGACCCAGTACTTC.

Only a few counts were recorded for this clone. V usage is TRBV7-3 and J usage is TRBJ2-5; TRBD1 agrees at 7 bases. Trimming cost V 2 bases and J 7 bases; bases outside gene matches: 7. Germline lookup yields CDR1 SGHTA and CDR2 FQGTGA. This CDR3 comprises 14 residues. CDR3 region: CASSLEGGSGTQYF. The CDR3, as DNA: TGTGCCAGCAGCTTAGAAGGGGGCTCGGGGACCCAGTACTTC.

V and J are TRBV2 and TRBJ2-5, with 7 bases lining up with TRBD1. The J segment lost 2 bases and the V segment lost 7 bases, leaving 13 bases of the junction unmatched. The CDR3 spans 16 residues. Germline CDR1 is SNHLY and CDR2 is FYNNEI. CDR3 coding DNA: TGTGCCAGCACCATCCCCGCCCCGACAGGGCAAGAGACCCAGTACTTC. It codes for CASTIPAPTGQETQYF. Looking up the rest from reference TRBV2 and TRBJ2-5 gives the full variable domain: EPEVTQTPSHQVTQMGQEVILRCVPISNHLYFYWYRQILGQKVEFLVSFYNNEISEKSEIFDDQFSVERPDGSNFTLKIRSTKLEDSAMYFCASTIPAPTGQETQYFGPGTRLLVL.

Only one count was recorded for this clone. The chain uses TRBV27 and TRBJ1-5, with TRBD1 matching 10 bases. With V trimmed by 6 bases and J by 7 bases, 6 bases remained unmatched. In germline, CDR1 is MNHEY, CDR2 SMNVEV (reference sequence). The CDR3 has 14 residues. The CDR3, as DNA: TGTGCCAGCAGACCGACAGGGGGCGGCCAGCCCCAGCATTTT. Its protein is CASRPTGGGQPQHF.

V is TRBV18 and J is TRBJ1-1; a weak D match, TRBD1 (6 bases). Germline CDR1 reads KGHSH; CDR2 reads LQKENI. The CDR3 is made up of 15 amino acids. V was cut by 7 bases and J by 2 bases, with 17 bases left in between. The CDR3 region is CASFSLGGANTEAFF. In DNA form, the CDR3 reads TGTGCCAGCTTTTCTCTCGGGGGGGCTAACACTGAAGCTTTCTTT.

The chain carries TRBV4-1 and TRBJ2-1, with D possibly matching TRBD1 (6 bases). V lost 2 bases, J lost 10 bases, and 15 bases lay in between. Germline CDR1 reads MGHRA; CDR2 reads YSYEKL. The CDR3 contains 14 residues. The CDR3 here is CASSQRMGAREQFF. In DNA form, the CDR3 reads TGCGCCAGCAGCCAAAGAATGGGGGCAAGGGAGCAGTTCTTC.